Shown below are 27 T cell receptor beta chains from a single sample sequenced in a study of regulatory T cells in long-lasting Graves disease. Both iRepertoire HTBI primers and Arm-PCR of CDR3 regions were used to build the TCR beta libraries. In TCRdb, the multiplex PCR reads were re-called with MiXCR into one record per CDR3 protein. The data show about 470,000 distinct CDR3 sequences, roughly 20% seen once. Time point here: persistent/refractory GD, antithyroid drugs over 5 years with positive TRAb. RNA extracted from PBMCs served as the sequencing template. The sample in question was peripheral blood mononuclear cells (PBMCs), obtained when the disease was refractory, from a patient treated with antithyroid drugs. The receptors come from a female donor with Graves disease.

Details on this clonotype: Here the CDR3 omits its conserved ending phenylalanine or tryptophan, so a read error is the likely source. The chain joins TRBV9 to TRBJ2-5, with 11 bases that match TRBD2. This CDR3 contains 17 residues. Looked up from germline, CDR1 is SGDLS and CDR2 is YYNGEE. V dropped 0 bases and J dropped 2; count of bases not matched to a gene: 6. The CDR3 sequence: CASSVDLAGGLQETQYS. CDR3 sequence (DNA): TGTGCCAGCAGCGTAGACCTAGCGGGAGGCCTACAAGAGACCCAGTACTCC.

Of note for this clonotype: The CDR3 does not close with the conserved phenylalanine or tryptophan, likely indicating a read error. The chain combines TRBV28 with TRBJ1-1; TRBD1 matches 10 bases. The CDR3 consists of 15 residues. CDR1 and CDR2 (germline): MDHEN, SYDVKM. Here the CDR3 DNA reads TGTGTCAGCAGTCGACAGGGGGCACGTAGGACTGAAGCTTTCTCT. The encoded protein is CVSSRQGARRTEAFS.

This chain links TRBV28 with TRBJ2-1; D perhaps matches TRBD1 (5 bases). The CDR3 has 15 residues. Germline V gene lookup returns CDR1 MDHEN and CDR2 SYDVKM. The germline V and J ends were trimmed by 3 bases and 3 bases, with 12 bases remaining between them. DNA of the CDR3: TGTGCCAGCAGTTTGAGGCGGACACTCTACAATGAGCAGTTCTTC. Its translation: CASSLRRTLYNEQFF.

In this sample, this clonotype turned up a few times. This rearrangement joins TRBV27 to TRBJ1-5; D remains ambiguous. Germline CDR1 and CDR2: MNHEY and SMNVEV (reference sequence). CDR3 length: 16 amino acids. Trimming cost V 0 bases and J 3 bases, with 12 bases left between them. CDR3 residues: CASSLSIVDPNQPQHF. The DNA for the CDR3 is TGTGCCAGCAGTTTATCGATCGTAGACCCCAATCAGCCCCAGCATTTT.

This clonotype was seen a handful of times. CDR3 sequence: CATAGGVDSATIYF. The CDR3 DNA reads as TGTGCCACCGCCGGGGGGGTAGATTCGGCCACCATATATTTT. This sequence joins TRBV15 and TRBJ1-3; the D gene is possibly TRBD1 (5 bases). V dropped 8 bases and J dropped 9 bases, with 20 bases sitting between them. Germline CDR1 and CDR2: LNHNV and YYDKDF (reference sequence). The CDR3 length is 14 residues.

The rearrangement joins TRBV7-2 to TRBJ1-2; TRBD1 agrees at 8 bases. This CDR3 has 16 amino acids. The J segment lost 5 bases and the V segment lost 7 bases, leaving 15 bases of the junction unmatched. Germline CDR1 SGHTA, CDR2 FQGNSA. The CDR3 region is CASIHPWDRITYGYTF. The CDR3 nucleotides read TGTGCCAGCATCCACCCCTGGGACAGGATTACTTATGGCTACACCTTC.

This clonotype was counted at least ten times. The J gene is TRBJ1-5, the V gene TRBV2; perhaps TRBD1 as D (6 bases). The CDR3 loop spans 14 amino acids. Germline CDR1 and CDR2: SNHLY and FYNNEI. Between the trimmed V and J ends, which lost 3 bases and 4 bases, there was a span of 10 bases. The CDR3 is CASSDWGANQPQHF. CDR3 coding DNA: TGTGCCAGCAGTGATTGGGGGGCTAATCAGCCCCAGCATTTT.

This clonotype was seen only a few times. The chain has TRBV18 and TRBJ1-2, with D perhaps matching TRBD1 (5 bases). CDR3 size: 14 residues. The ends were cut back, 3 bases at V and 5 bases at J, with 13 bases in the middle. Germline V gives CDR1 KGHSH, CDR2 LQKENI. CDR3 bases: TGTGCCAGCTCACCCCCGGGGAGGACATATGGCTACACCTTC. Translation: CASSPPGRTYGYTF.

The chain combines TRBV10-3 with TRBJ2-2; tentative D call: TRBD1 (6 bases). Trimming took off 6 bases at V and 6 bases at J, with 20 bases between the two ends. In germline, CDR1 is ENHRY, CDR2 SYGVKD. The CDR3 has 16 amino acids. CDR3 sequence (DNA): TGTGCCATCAGAACAGGACAGACCCGTGGCGCCGGGGAGCTGTTTTTT. Translation gives CAIRTGQTRGAGELFF.

This CDR3 reads CSARDRTSGSSYNEQFF. The DNA for the CDR3 is TGCAGTGCTAGAGATCGGACTAGCGGGAGCTCCTACAATGAGCAGTTCTTC. The rearrangement uses TRBV20-1 and TRBJ2-1; TRBD2 aligns across 13 bases. Losses at the gene ends were 0 bases for V and 0 bases for J; bases not matched to a gene: 2. The CDR3 consists of 17 residues. Germline CDR1 DFQATT, CDR2 SNEGSKA (reference sequence).

This clonotype has just a few counts. The chain joins TRBV19 to TRBJ2-1, with 9 bases fitting TRBD2. J was trimmed by 0 bases and V by 10 bases; bases with no gene match: 4. Germline V gives CDR1 LNHDA, CDR2 SQIVND (reference sequence). This CDR3 is built from 14 residues. The CDR3, as DNA: TGTGCCACCCAGACTAGCGGCTCCTACAATGAGCAGTTCTTC. It encodes CATQTSGSYNEQFF.

This clonotype was counted ten times or more. At one of its ends the junction is not consistent with the germline gene, which may arise from a read error. The rearrangement joins TRBV6-2 or TRBV6-3 to TRBJ1-1; tentative D call: TRBD1 (5 bases). CDR3 length: 11 amino acids. Looked up from germline, CDR1 is MNHEY and CDR2 is SVGEGT. The CDR3 DNA sequence: TGTGCCAGCAGTTACGGGGACGAAGTTTTCTTT. Residues: CASSYGDEVFF.

This chain links TRBV19 with TRBJ1-2; D gene unclear. The V and J ends lost 11 bases and 4 bases respectively, with 17 bases between them. The germline V gene has CDR1 LNHDA and CDR2 SQIVND (reference sequence). This CDR3 spans 13 amino acids. In DNA, the CDR3 is TGTGCCGCCTCCGGACGTAAGTTCTATGGCTACACCTTC. It yields the protein CAASGRKFYGYTF.

There are many counts of this clonotype. J is TRBJ1-4 and V is TRBV28; 7 bases align to TRBD1. Germline values: CDR1 MDHEN, CDR2 SYDVKM. V shed 9 bases, J shed 5 bases, and the junction held 9 bases outside the gene matches. The length of the CDR3 is 14 residues. In DNA, the CDR3 is TGTGCCAGTAAAATGGACAGGCCCAATGAAAAACTGTTTTTT. The encoded protein is CASKMDRPNEKLFF.

This clonotype appeared a few times. The genes are TRBV20-1 and TRBJ2-2; the D is unclear. CDR3 length: 13 amino acids. The V gene lost 5 bases and the J gene lost 6 bases, with 13 bases spanning the gap. Germline V gene sequence: CDR1 DFQATT, CDR2 SNEGSKA (reference sequence). The CDR3 nucleotides read TGCAGTGCTTACGGCGCTGGCCCCGGGGAGCTGTTTTTT. Protein product: CSAYGAGPGELFF.

J is TRBJ1-1 and V is TRBV25-1; 7 bases are a match to TRBD1. J lost 5 bases, V lost 11 bases, and 8 bases had no gene match. The germline V gene has CDR1 MGHDK and CDR2 SYGVNS. The CDR3 runs 12 residues. CDR3 sequence: CAARQGGTEAFF. Written as DNA, the CDR3 is TGTGCCGCACGACAGGGCGGAACTGAAGCTTTCTTT. The entire variable domain, with the rest obtained from reference TRBV25-1 and TRBJ1-1, is as follows: EADIYQTPRYLVIGTGKKITLECSQTMGHDKMYWYQQDPGMELHLIHYSYGVNSTEKGDLSSESTVSRIRTEHFPLTLESARPSHTSQYLCAARQGGTEAFFGQGTRLTVV.

V is TRBV29-1 and J is TRBJ2-3, with a weak D call TRBD1 (5 bases). Germline V gene data show CDR1 as SQVTM and CDR2 as ANQGSEA. V was pared by 7 bases and J by 7 bases, with 15 bases between. CDR3 length: 12 residues. As DNA, the CDR3 is TGCAGCGGAAACTCCAGGGTGAATACGCAGTATTTT. Translation: CSGNSRVNTQYF.

The sample holds a few counts of this clonotype. The gene calls are TRBV19 and TRBJ1-2; D gene ambiguous. Trimming stripped 5 bases from V and 8 bases from J, with 24 bases between. The CDR3 has 16 amino acids. The V gene's germline CDR1 is LNHDA and CDR2 SQIVND (reference sequence). The CDR3 nucleotides are TGTGCCAGTAGTCCCCGCGGCAGGCATACTCCCCTCGGCTACACCTTC. Translated, it gives CASSPRGRHTPLGYTF. Combining the CDR3 with reference TRBV19 and TRBJ1-2 gives the whole variable domain DGGITQSPKYLFRKEGQNVTLSCEQNLNHDAMYWYRQDPGQGLRLIYYSQIVNDFQKGDIAEGYSVSREKKESFPLTVTSAQKNPTAFYLCASSPRGRHTPLGYTFGSGTRLTVV.

Regarding this clonotype: A much larger clonotype is one base distant, so this may be a read error. The rearrangement joins TRBV18 to TRBJ2-7; TRBD1 aligns across 9 bases. Germline CDR1 and CDR2: KGHSH and LQKENI. This CDR3 comprises 15 residues. The CDR3 DNA sequence: TGTGCCAGCCCACCACCCGGGACAGGGATGTTACAGCAGTACTTC. Amino acid sequence: CASPPPGTGMLQQYF.

The rearrangement links TRBV7-2 to TRBJ2-5; D is possibly TRBD1 or TRBD2 (5 bases each). The CDR3 sequence is 16 residues long. Per germline, CDR1 SGHTA and CDR2 FQGNSA. V was pared by 0 bases and J by 9 bases, with 20 bases between. Here the CDR3 reads CASSLAPPPGPFPQYF. CDR3 DNA sequence: TGTGCCAGCAGCTTAGCACCTCCACCGGGACCCTTTCCCCAGTACTTC.

The chain combines TRBV10-3 with TRBJ2-2; the match to TRBD2 covers 7 bases. CDR1 and CDR2 from the germline V gene are ENHRY and SYGVKD. Trimming cost V 9 bases and J 5 bases; bases outside gene matches: 6. There are 13 residues in the CDR3. The DNA of the CDR3 is TGTGCCATGGGAGGGAGTGGTACCGGGGAGCTGTTTTTT. It translates to CAMGGSGTGELFF.

This clonotype has only a few counts. The rearrangement joins TRBV29-1 to TRBJ2-7; D is possibly TRBD1 or TRBD2 (5 bases each). The CDR3 extends over 13 amino acids. Germline assignment: CDR1 SQVTM and CDR2 ANQGSEA. V lost 2 bases to trimming and J lost 2 bases, with 10 bases between them. The CDR3 DNA is TGCAGCGTTGAAATGGGGGTGGCCTACGAGCAGTACTTC. Translating gives CSVEMGVAYEQYF.

The V call is TRBV25-1, the J call TRBJ2-5; 13 nucleotides agree with TRBD2. The CDR3 is 16 residues long. The trim removed 2 bases at V and 3 bases at J, leaving 3 bases unmatched. Germline V gene lookup returns CDR1 MGHDK and CDR2 SYGVNS. CDR3 in amino acids: CASSEPGLAGEETQYF. DNA for the CDR3: TGTGCCAGCAGTGAACCTGGACTAGCGGGAGAAGAGACCCAGTACTTC.

At least ten counts were recorded for this clonotype. The V and J genes are TRBV18 and TRBJ2-7, with 9 bases that match TRBD1. CDR1 and CDR2 from the germline V gene are KGHSH and LQKENI. V lost 5 bases to trimming and J lost 5 bases; unmatched junction nucleotides: 10. The CDR3 length is 15 residues. The CDR3 reads CASSNSGQGRHEQYF. The DNA of the CDR3 is TGTGCCAGCTCAAATTCTGGACAGGGGAGGCACGAGCAGTACTTC.

This clonotype was seen more than once but under ten times. The CDR3 sequence is CASSPTGLGGYTF. DNA for the CDR3: TGTGCCAGCAGTCCGACAGGCCTCGGCGGCTACACCTTC. V and J are TRBV27 and TRBJ1-2, with D possibly matching TRBD1 (6 bases). Trimming left V 5 bases short and J 8 bases short, with 15 bases between. The CDR3 is 13 residues long. Germline assignment: CDR1 MNHEY and CDR2 SMNVEV (reference sequence).

This clonotype was seen a few times. This rearrangement joins TRBV5-1 to TRBJ1-1, with D uncertain. Germline CDR1 reads SGHRS; CDR2 reads YFSETQ. The V and J ends lost 2 bases and 0 bases respectively, with 11 bases between them. This CDR3 region has 15 residues. The CDR3 DNA follows: TGCGCCAGCAGCTTTACAGAGTCTATGAACACTGAAGCTTTCTTT. This encodes CASSFTESMNTEAFF.

On this clonotype: This may arise from a read error, as a much more abundant clone is one base away. The rearrangement links TRBV29-1 to TRBJ2-7; the D gene could be TRBD1 or TRBD2 (5 bases each). The length of the CDR3 is 14 residues. V shed 0 bases and J shed 7 bases, with 16 bases lying between them. CDR1 and CDR2 (germline): SQVTM, ANQGSEA. The CDR3 loop reads CSVEDEGPPGEQYF. CDR3 nucleotides: TGCAGCGTTGAAGATGAGGGACCCCCAGGAGAGCAGTACTTC.